This TCR beta chain was identified in a study of blood T cell repertoires in COVID-19 (dated by TCRdb to about 2020). About the full investigation: The collaborator samples originated in the United States, Italy and Spain and spanned the acute and convalescent phases of COVID-19. The material from the prospective study consisted of cDNA or gDNA derived from T cells, B-cell-depleted T cells, or PBMCs. Deeply sampled blood TCRbeta repertoires from subjects exposed to, actively infected with, or recovered from COVID-19 were included in the dataset. The repertoires were released in a freely available public database intended as a resource for research on the immune response to SARS-CoV-2. Samples came from the ongoing ImmuneRACE study (first 160 participants) plus 1,254 subjects from 6 global collaborators. The sample metadata nearly always contained a de-identified subject ID, COVID-19 status, age in years and sex. HLA class I and class II types, where available, came from metadata supplied by the sample provider rather than from assay-based typing. The investigation overall reported the following: The amount of clinical and demographic metadata varied by source and participant and was provided uncurated.

A note on this clone: The clone's antigen remains unknown. The input lacks base qualities; no much larger clone sits a single base away.

The collaborating institutions used their own protocols to collect whole blood in K2EDTA tubes. For TCRbeta analysis, collaborators shipped samples as frozen whole blood, isolated PBMCs, or DNA extracted from either of those sample types. Including cysteine and phenylalanine, the CDR3 has 16 amino acids. CDR3 DNA is the only sequence kept; it has 48 bases, read in frame from the first base. The germline V gene (reference sequence) supplies CDR1 LNHDA and CDR2 SQIVND. V sheds 3 bases and J sheds 0 bases, leaving 12 bases between their ends. TCRbeta CDR3 regions were amplified from genomic DNA using the immunoSEQ Assay, a bias-controlled multiplex PCR. Per the source publication's procedure: The number of nucleated cells in each sample was estimated by amplification of reference gene primers within the assay. Sequence reads were collapsed and filtered to measure the absolute abundance of every unique TCRbeta CDR3 rearrangement. For each sample, productive Simpson clonality was calculated as the square root of Simpson's diversity index over productive rearrangements. Not all clones reach the TCRdb copy of this immuneACCESS table, which keeps in-frame sequences only. Checked studies attribute under half of the gap to unresolved V genes and leave the rest unexplained. V and J calls plus clone size are reproduced from that table; the DNA served to infer D and trimming. This sample gives tens of thousands of clones in total; approximately 90% of them show up just once. The top ten clones comprise roughly 8% of the sample.

Sequencing was carried out using peripheral blood. The receptor was derived from a woman aged 65 to 85 with active COVID-19. This chain joins TRBV19 to TRBJ2-4, and perhaps TRBD2 as D gene, on 6 matching bases. The CDR3 reads CASSIGGRIAKNIQYF. The DNA reads TGTGCCAGTAGTATTGGGGGGAGAATAGCCAAAAACATTCAGTACTTC.